What follows describes a single T cell receptor beta chain. Germline V gene lookup returns CDR1 SGHVS and CDR2 FNYEAQ. The CDR3 covers 15 residues. Trimming took 4 bases from V and 2 from J; bases not matched to a gene: 2. The data stem from a study of blood T cell repertoires in COVID-19. Study in general: Spain, Italy and the United States supplied samples that represented acute and convalescent COVID-19.

Per the study methods: Amplification of reference gene primers provided the estimated nucleated cell counts. Measured with immunoSEQ multiplex PCR; TCRdb has only the in-frame clones, and not every one. The DNA was the basis for D and trimming; V, J and clone size are from that table. The top ten hold approximately 12% of the sample, which has about 260,000 clones, 85% seen once. The source of this sequence is a human donor in a cohort sampled during active COVID-19. The chain joins TRBV7-6 to TRBJ2-1; 10 bases map to TRBD2. Sequenced material: peripheral blood. The DNA for the CDR3 is TGTGCCAGCAGCTCCCTAGCGGGAGCCTACAATGAGCAGTTCTTC. It encodes CASSSLAGAYNEQFF.